Included here is one T cell receptor (beta chain) sequence, with context. The data stem from a study of T-cell memory formation after mild COVID-19. CDR3 length: 13 residues. CDR1 and CDR2 (germline): DFQATT, SNEGSKA (reference sequence). Trimming removed 3 bases from V and 1 base from J, with 9 bases in between. TCRdb redid the calling of the 5' RACE reads with MiXCR, one entry per CDR3 protein. Of just under 550,000 distinct CDR3 sequences listed, approximately 20% were seen once; the top ten hold approximately 13%. Sequencing was done on a sample of PBMCs or a T cell subset sorted from them (not recorded which). This receptor was taken from an adult woman who had mild COVID-19 (a few samples of this study predate the infection). Cell type and time point are not known. This chain connects TRBV20-1 to TRBJ1-1, with D perhaps matching TRBD1 (6 bases). Here the CDR3 reads CSASSGANTEAFF. The CDR3 DNA reads TGCAGTGCTAGTTCAGGGGCGAACACTGAAGCTTTCTTT.